This T cell receptor beta chain was recorded in a study of radiation and T cells in renal cell carcinoma. The data were produced by immunoSEQ multiplex PCR, yet TCRdb's version contains in-frame clones alone and is incomplete. The table includes roughly 140,000 clones, about nine tenths detected once. V was clipped by 3 bases and J by 8 bases; unmatched bases: 6. This CDR3 is built from 13 residues. In germline, CDR1 is KGHSH, CDR2 LQKENI. Time point specified: blood 2 weeks post-SBRT. Treatment of the sample: 15 Gy SBRT to primary tumor, nephrectomy 4 weeks later. Serial blood draws occurred at baseline and 2 and 4 weeks post-SBRT. This renal cell carcinoma was of the clear cell type.

This TCR came from a woman between 45 and 60 years old with renal cell carcinoma. Material: blood, obtained from a patient whose treatment included radiotherapy and nephrectomy. The chain links TRBV18 to TRBJ1-2; 7 bases are shared with TRBD1. This CDR3 is CASSPDRVPGYTF. DNA for the CDR3: TGTGCCAGCTCACCCGACAGGGTCCCCGGCTACACCTTC.